This TCR beta chain originates from a study of memory CD4+ T cells and cytomegalovirus serostatus. Profiling relied on immunoSEQ multiplex PCR, and the TCRdb table lists in-frame clones only, not all of them. Of about 50,000 clones in the sample, just under 80% were seen once. In germline, CDR1 is DFQATT, CDR2 SNEGSKA (reference sequence). The V end lost 6 bases, the J end lost 3 bases, and 5 bases lay between the germline ends. The CDR3 totals 10 residues. The sort gate was single viable CD3+CD4+CD8-CD45RO+ cells for memory CD4+ T cells. This clonotype originated in an adult in good health and CMV-seronegative. Input material: memory CD4+ T cells from blood. The genes are TRBV20-1 and TRBJ2-5, with no clear D. The CDR3 region is CSASKETQYF. The CDR3 bases are TGCAGTGCAAGTAAAGAGACCCAGTACTTC.